This TCR beta chain was sequenced in a study of shared clonotypes between healthy human individuals (dated by TCRdb to between 2020 and 2021). With respect to the entire study: The cohort comprised a couple of women and a few men aged 18 to 49 years. Blood TCR repertoires of roughly five healthy adults were deeply sequenced to estimate repertoire size and the extent of clonotype sharing between individuals. For each donor, three plates each were used for CD4 naive and CD4 memory, two plates were used for CD8 naive, and one plate was used for CD8 memory. Libraries were prepared and TCR repertoires were sequenced by different laboratories using diverse techniques, in order to increase sequencing depth and limit assay-specific biases. Per donor, leukapheresis produced somewhere between about 0.9 and 9.5 billion PBMCs. Overall results and qualifications from the work: Pairwise subsampling led to the expectation that sequencing depth would affect the degree of clonotype sharing among donors. The small number of donors limited the genetic and exposure-history diversity represented. Even with the large sequencing depth, rarefaction of the sorted-subset datasets indicated that sequencing was incomplete. Higher generation probabilities were observed for clonotypes shared by all four sorted-subset donors than for non-shared clonotypes. Larger estimated clonotype richness was generally found for naive subsets than for memory subsets. Only blood was sampled, and tissue TCR repertoires likely differ from those in blood. Sharing across a few donors was observed for about 5% of naive CD4, over 3% of naive CD8, 2% to 2.5% of memory CD4, and about 0.38% of memory CD8 clonotypes.

For the CD8 naive samples, CD45RO-negative cells were positively selected for CCR7, yielding a CD45RA+CCR7+ population from which TemRA cells were excluded. Donors were healthy HIV-negative adults with no recently reported acute infections or vaccinations. Every donor was a Caucasian adult residing in Nashville, Tennessee, USA. Blood was collected by leukapheresis, and PBMCs were isolated by Ficoll-Histopaque density gradient centrifugation and then cryopreserved in liquid nitrogen vapor phase. Analytical flow cytometry was used to check the purity and quantity of every magnetically sorted T cell population. Each sorted fraction had its genomic DNA isolated and then quantified by UV absorbance on a Nanodrop 2000c. At the junction V is shortened by 3 bases and J by 1 base; bases outside the gene matches: 2. Looking up the germline V gene yields CDR1 MGHRA and CDR2 YSYEKL. From the cysteine through the phenylalanine, the CDR3 covers 15 amino acids. Only the CDR3 part of the read is kept: 45 bases, read in frame from the first base.

In regard to this clone: The clone's antigen remains unknown. Per-base quality was not reported, and no clone a single base away is much larger than it. This sample also contains other DNA sequences that code for the same CDR3.

TCR CDR3 regions were amplified from genomic DNA by multiplex PCR using the deep immunoSEQ assay. Extracted genomic DNA from each cell subset was distributed evenly across all wells of several immunoSEQ 96-well plates, and each plate was treated as a replicate. For sorted subsets, roughly 190 ng of genomic DNA, equivalent to around 30,000 T cell genomes, went into each replicate PCR. Purified libraries were quantified with a Qubit 3.0 fluorometer, sized on a Bioanalyzer 2100, and re-quantified with the KAPA Library Quantification kit. A separate single-read 150-cycle Illumina NextSeq 550 flow cell was used to sequence each immunoSEQ 96-well plate. From the authors' description of their analysis: Because the immunoSEQ output included only junctional sequences and no quality scores, the filtering could not be the same as the filtering used for full-length reads. To assign V/J genes and CDR3, sequences were annotated using PyIR, a Python wrapper for IgBLAST v1.9, with IMGT germline references. Any read was removed if the V/J assignment was weak (E-value above 1e-6), the CDR3 was missing, or the read contained stop codons, out-of-frame junctions, or ambiguous translated residues. V3J clonotypes were defined as sequences sharing an identical inferred V gene, J gene, and CDR3 amino acid sequence. To compute the percentage overlap between repertoires, the number of shared unique clonotypes was divided by the size of the smaller repertoire. RTK rarefaction, the Chao1 estimator, and Recon v2.1 estimates of unobserved clonotypes were used to assess repertoire richness. Generation probabilities were computed with OLGA for all TCRbeta clonotypes obtained by the gDNA method from several donors. This immuneACCESS table, as held by TCRdb, lists in-frame sequences with V and J called but not all clones. Of the missing ones, under half trace to an unresolved V gene in checked studies; the others have no known cause. The V and J calls and clone size are taken from that table; D and trimming were inferred from the DNA. The sample profile shows hundreds of thousands of clones; 90% to 97% of them were found once. About 0.11% of the sample belongs to the ten largest clones.

Material: naive CD8+ T cells sorted from blood. The meaning of the sample's cell subset or site label: CD45RA+CCR7+. The receptor was derived from a woman between 25 and 40 years old in good health. This chain is built from TRBV4-1 and TRBJ2-1, with 8 bases in between that match TRBD2. The base sequence is TGCGCCAGCAGCCAGGGACTAGTTTCCTACAATGAGCAGTTCTTC. It codes for CASSQGLVSYNEQFF.